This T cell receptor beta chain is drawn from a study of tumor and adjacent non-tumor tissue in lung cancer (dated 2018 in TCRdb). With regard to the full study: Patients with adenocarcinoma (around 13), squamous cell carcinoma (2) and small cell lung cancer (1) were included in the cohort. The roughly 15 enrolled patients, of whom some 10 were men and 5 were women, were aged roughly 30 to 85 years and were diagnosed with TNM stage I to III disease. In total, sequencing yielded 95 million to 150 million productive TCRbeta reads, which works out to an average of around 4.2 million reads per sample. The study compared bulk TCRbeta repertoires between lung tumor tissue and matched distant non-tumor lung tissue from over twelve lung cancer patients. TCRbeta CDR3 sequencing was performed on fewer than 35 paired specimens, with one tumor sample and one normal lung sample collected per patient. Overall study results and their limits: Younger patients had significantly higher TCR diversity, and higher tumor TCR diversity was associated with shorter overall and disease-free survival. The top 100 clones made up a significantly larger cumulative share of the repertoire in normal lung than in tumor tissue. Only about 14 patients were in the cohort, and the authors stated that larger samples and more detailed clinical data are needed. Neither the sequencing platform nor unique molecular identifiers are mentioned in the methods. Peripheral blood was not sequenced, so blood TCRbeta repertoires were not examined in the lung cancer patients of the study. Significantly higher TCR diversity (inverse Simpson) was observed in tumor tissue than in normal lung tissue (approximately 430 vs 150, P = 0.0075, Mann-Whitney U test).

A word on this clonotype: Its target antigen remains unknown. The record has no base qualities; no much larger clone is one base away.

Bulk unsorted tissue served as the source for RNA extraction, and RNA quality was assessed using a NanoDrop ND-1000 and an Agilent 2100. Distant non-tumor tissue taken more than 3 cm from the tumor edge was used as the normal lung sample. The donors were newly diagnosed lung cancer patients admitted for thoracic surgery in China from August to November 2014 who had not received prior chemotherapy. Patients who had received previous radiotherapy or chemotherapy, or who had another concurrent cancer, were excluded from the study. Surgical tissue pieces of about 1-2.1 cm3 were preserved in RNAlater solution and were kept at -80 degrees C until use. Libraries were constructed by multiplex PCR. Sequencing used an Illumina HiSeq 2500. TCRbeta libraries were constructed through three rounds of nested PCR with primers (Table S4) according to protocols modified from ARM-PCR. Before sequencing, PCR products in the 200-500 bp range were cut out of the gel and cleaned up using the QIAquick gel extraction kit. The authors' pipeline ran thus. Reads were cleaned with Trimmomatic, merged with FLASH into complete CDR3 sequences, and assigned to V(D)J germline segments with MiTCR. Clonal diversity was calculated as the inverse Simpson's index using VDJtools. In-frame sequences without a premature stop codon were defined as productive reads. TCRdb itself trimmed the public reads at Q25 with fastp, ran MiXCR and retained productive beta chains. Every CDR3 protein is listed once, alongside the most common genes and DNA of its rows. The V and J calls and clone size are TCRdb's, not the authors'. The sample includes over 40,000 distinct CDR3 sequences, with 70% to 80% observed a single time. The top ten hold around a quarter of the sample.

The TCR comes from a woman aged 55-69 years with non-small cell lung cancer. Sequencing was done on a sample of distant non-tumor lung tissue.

The CDR3 protein sequence reads: CASSLRLEAHNEQFF. The base sequence is TGTGCCAGCAGCTTACGGCTAGAGGCTCACAATGAGCAGTTCTTC. The rearrangement combines TRBV11-2 with TRBJ2-1; the D gene remains uncertain. At the junction V is shortened by 2 bases and J by 5 bases, with 13 bases in between. Counted from cysteine to phenylalanine, this CDR3 has 15 amino acids. This entry keeps only the CDR3 DNA: 45 bases, framed from base 1. CDR1 and CDR2, per the germline V gene, are SGHAT and FQNNGV.